This T cell receptor (beta chain) appears in the sequencing data of a study of blood T cell repertoires in COVID-19 (dated by TCRdb to about 2020). Some background on the complete study: The collaborator samples originated in the United States, Italy and Spain and spanned the acute and convalescent phases of COVID-19. The material from the prospective study consisted of cDNA or gDNA derived from T cells, B-cell-depleted T cells, or PBMCs. Deeply sampled blood TCRbeta repertoires from subjects exposed to, actively infected with, or recovered from COVID-19 were included in the dataset. The repertoires were made available in a free public database intended to serve as a resource for research on the immune response to SARS-CoV-2. Samples came from the ongoing ImmuneRACE study (first 160 participants) plus 1,254 subjects from 6 global collaborators. The sample metadata nearly always contained a de-identified subject ID, COVID-19 status, age in years and sex. HLA class I and class II types, where available, came from metadata supplied by the sample provider rather than from assay-based typing. Results and caveats for the whole study, not just this receptor: The quantity of clinical and demographic metadata differed by source and by participant and was supplied without curation.

TCRbeta CDR3 regions were amplified from genomic DNA by means of the immunoSEQ Assay, a bias-controlled multiplex PCR. Turning to the authors' computational methods: Within the assay, amplification of reference gene primers was used to estimate how many nucleated cells each sample contained. To quantify the absolute abundance of each unique TCRbeta CDR3 rearrangement, sequence reads were collapsed and filtered. For each sample, productive Simpson clonality was calculated by taking the square root of Simpson's diversity index across productive rearrangements. As stored in TCRdb, this immuneACCESS dataset retains in-frame rearrangements with V and J assigned. A fraction of the clones does not appear; measured against another copy, unresolved V genes explain less than half of the discrepancy, and the remainder lacks a known reason. The D gene and trimming were derived from the DNA, and the V and J assignments and clone size from that table. The table for this sample lists about 250,000 clones; approximately 78% of them were counted only once. About 5% of the sample goes to the ten largest clones.

In the prospective study, participants were roughly 18 to 89 years old, resided in 24 geographic areas of the United States, and were enrolled through a virtual design. In the prospective study, cohorts were assigned on the basis of participant-reported clinical history obtained from a screening survey and a study questionnaire. A participant counted as exposed if, within 2 weeks of entering the study, that participant had been in contact with someone who had a PCR-confirmed or clinician-diagnosed COVID-19 case. In the prospective study, whole blood, serum and a nasopharyngeal or oropharyngeal swab were collected from each participant by mobile phlebotomists. Over an approximately 2-month period, participants in the prospective study had the option of providing additional blood draws and questionnaires. Before DNA extraction, blood samples from the prospective study were shipped at room temperature or frozen.

V trim: 5 bases; J trim: 7 bases; unmatched bases: 7. The CDR1 and CDR2 encoded by the germline V gene (reference sequence) are SEHNR and FQNEAQ. From the cysteine up to the phenylalanine, the CDR3 has a length of 14 residues. This entry keeps only the CDR3 DNA: 42 bases, framed from base 1. About this clone itself: Which antigen it targets is not known. No qualities accompany the bases; no much larger clone lies one base away.

Sequenced input: PBMCs or T cells enriched from blood (not recorded which). Rearrangement joined TRBV7-9 to TRBJ2-1, and 8 bases in between align with TRBD1. The clonotype comes from a man aged 35 to 55 who had been exposed to COVID-19. The DNA is as follows: TGTGCCAGCAGCCCTCAGGGGGCGGGAAATGAGCAGTTCTTC. It is translated as CASSPQGAGNEQFF.